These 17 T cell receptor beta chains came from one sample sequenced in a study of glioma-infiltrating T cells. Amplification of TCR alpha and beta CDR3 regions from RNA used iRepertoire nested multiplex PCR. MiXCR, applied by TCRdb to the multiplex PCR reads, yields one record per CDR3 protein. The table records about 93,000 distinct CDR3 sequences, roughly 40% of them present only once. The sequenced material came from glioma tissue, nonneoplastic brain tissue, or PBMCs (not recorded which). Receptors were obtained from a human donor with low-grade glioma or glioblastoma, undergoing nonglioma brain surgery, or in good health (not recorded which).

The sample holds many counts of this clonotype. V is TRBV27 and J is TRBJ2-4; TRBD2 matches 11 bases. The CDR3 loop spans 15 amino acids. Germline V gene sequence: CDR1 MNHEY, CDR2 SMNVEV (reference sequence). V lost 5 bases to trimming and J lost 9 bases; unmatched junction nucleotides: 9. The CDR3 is CASSMTGTSGAIQYF. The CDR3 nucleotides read TGTGCCAGCAGTATGACCGGGACTAGCGGAGCCATTCAGTACTTC.

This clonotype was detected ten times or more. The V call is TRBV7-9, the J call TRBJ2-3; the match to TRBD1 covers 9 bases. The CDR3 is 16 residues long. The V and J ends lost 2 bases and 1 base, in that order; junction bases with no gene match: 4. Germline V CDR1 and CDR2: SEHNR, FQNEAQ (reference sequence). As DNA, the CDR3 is TGTGCCAGCAGCTTATACAGGGGGCGCGGCACAGATACGCAGTATTTT. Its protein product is CASSLYRGRGTDTQYF.

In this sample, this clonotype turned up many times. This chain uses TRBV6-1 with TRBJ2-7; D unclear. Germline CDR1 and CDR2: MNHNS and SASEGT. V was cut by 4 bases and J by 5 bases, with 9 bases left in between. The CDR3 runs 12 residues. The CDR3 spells CASSATENEQYF. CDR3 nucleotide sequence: TGTGCCAGCAGTGCGACGGAGAACGAGCAGTACTTC.

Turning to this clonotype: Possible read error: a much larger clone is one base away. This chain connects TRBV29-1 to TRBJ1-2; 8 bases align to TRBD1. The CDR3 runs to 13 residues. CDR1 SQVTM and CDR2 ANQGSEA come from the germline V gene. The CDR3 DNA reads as TGCGGTTACGGGACAGGAGGGACCTTGGGCTACACCTTC. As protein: CGYGTGGTLGYTF.

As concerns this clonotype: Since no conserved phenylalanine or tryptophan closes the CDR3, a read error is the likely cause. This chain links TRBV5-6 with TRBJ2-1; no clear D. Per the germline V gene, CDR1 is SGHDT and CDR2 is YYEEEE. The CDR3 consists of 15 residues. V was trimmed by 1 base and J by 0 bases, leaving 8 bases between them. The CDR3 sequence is CASSLPGPSYNEQFL. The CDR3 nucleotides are TGTGCCAGCAGCTTGCCGGGCCCCTCCTACAATGAGCAGTTCCTC.

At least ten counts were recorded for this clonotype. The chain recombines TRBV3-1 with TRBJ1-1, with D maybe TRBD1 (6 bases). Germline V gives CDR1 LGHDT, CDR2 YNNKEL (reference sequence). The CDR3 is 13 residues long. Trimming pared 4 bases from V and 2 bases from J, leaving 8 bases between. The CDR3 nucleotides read TGTGCCAGCAGCCCGACAGGTAACACTGAAGCTTTCTTT. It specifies CASSPTGNTEAFF.

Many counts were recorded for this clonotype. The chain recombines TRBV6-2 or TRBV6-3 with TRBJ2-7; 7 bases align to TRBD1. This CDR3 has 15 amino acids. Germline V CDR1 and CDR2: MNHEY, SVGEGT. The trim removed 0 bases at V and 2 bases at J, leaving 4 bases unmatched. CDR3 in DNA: TGTGCCAGCAGTTACTCGAGTACAGGGGCCTACGAGCAGTACTTC. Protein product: CASSYSSTGAYEQYF.

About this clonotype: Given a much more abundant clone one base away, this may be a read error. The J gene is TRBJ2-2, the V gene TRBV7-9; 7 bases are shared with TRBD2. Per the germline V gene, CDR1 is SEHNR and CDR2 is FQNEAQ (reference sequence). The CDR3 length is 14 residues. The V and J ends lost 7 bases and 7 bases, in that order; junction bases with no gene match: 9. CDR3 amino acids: CASTNGGSGGELFF. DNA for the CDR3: TGTGCCAGCACCAACGGGGGGTCTGGCGGGGAGCTGTTTTTT.

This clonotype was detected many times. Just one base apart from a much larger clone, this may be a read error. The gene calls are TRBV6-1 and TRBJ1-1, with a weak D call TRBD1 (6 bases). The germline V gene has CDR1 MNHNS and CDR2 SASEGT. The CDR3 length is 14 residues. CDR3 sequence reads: CASGEIRGATEAFF. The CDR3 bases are TGTGCCAGCGGTGAAATAAGGGGGGCCACTGAAGCTTTCTTT.

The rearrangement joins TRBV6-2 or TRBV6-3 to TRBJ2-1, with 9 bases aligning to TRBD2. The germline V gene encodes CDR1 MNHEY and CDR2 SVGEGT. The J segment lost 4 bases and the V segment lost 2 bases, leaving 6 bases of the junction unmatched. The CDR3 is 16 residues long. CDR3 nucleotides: TGTGCCAGCAGTTACACCCTGACTAGCGGTTACAATGAGCAGTTCTTC. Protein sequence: CASSYTLTSGYNEQFF.

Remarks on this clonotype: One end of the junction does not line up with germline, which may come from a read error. The CDR3 spells CASSSDRNSYEQNF. CDR3 sequence (DNA): TGTGCCAGCAGCAGCGACAGGAACTCCTACGAGCAGAACTTC. V is TRBV12-3 or TRBV12-4 and J is TRBJ2-7; the D gene is possibly TRBD1 (6 bases). The CDR3 consists of 14 residues.

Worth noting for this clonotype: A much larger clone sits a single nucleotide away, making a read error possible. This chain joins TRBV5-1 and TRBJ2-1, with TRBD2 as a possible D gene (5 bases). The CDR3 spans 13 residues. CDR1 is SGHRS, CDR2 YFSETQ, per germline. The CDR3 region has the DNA TGCGCCAGCAGCTTGGCCGACCGGGATGAGGAGTTCTTC. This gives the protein CASSLADRDEEFF.

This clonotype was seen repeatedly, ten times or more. This CDR3 reads CASSQGQHSYNEQFF. The CDR3 nucleotides read TGCGCCAGCAGCCAAGGACAGCATTCCTACAATGAGCAGTTCTTC. V and J are TRBV4-1 and TRBJ2-1; possible D gene TRBD1, 5 bases. This CDR3 has 15 residues. Germline values: CDR1 MGHRA, CDR2 YSYEKL. The germline V and J ends were trimmed by 1 base and 1 base, with 8 bases remaining between them.

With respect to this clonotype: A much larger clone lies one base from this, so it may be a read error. DNA for the CDR3: TGCAGCGCTGGGGCAAGCGTCTACGAGCAGTACTTC. It is translated as CSAGASVYEQYF. The chain carries TRBV29-1 and TRBJ2-7; D is perhaps TRBD1 (5 bases). V lost 7 bases and J lost 3, with 13 bases in between. Germline values: CDR1 SQVTM, CDR2 ANQGSEA. The CDR3 contains 12 residues.

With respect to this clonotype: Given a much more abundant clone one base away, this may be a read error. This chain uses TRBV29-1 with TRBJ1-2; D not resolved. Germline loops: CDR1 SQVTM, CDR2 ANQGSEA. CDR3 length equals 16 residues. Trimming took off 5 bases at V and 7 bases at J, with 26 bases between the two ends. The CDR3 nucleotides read TGCAGCGTTAGGGAAGGTCCTAGTTCCTCCTCCTGTGGCTACACCTTC. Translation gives CSVREGPSSSSCGYTF. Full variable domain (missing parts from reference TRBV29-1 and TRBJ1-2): SAVISQKPSRDICQRGTSLTIQCQVDSQVTMMFWYRQQPGQSLTLIATANQGSEATYESGFVIDKFPISRPNLTFSTLTVSNMSPEDSSIYLCSVREGPSSSSCGYTFGSGTRLTVV.

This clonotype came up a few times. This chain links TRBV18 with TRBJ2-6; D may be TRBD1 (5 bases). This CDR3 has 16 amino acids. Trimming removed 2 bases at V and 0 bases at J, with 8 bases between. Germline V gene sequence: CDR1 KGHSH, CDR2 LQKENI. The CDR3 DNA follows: TGTGCCAGCTCACCAAACAGGAACTCTGGGGCCAACGTCCTGACTTTC. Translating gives CASSPNRNSGANVLTF.

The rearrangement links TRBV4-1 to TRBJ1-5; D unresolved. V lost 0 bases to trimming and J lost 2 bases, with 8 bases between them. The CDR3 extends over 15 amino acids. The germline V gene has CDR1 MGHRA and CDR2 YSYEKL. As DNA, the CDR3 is TGCGCCAGCAGCCAAGAGGGAGTGGGCAATCAGCCCCAGCATTTT. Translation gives CASSQEGVGNQPQHF.